This T cell receptor beta chain originates from a study of Graves' ophthalmopathy and Graves' hyperthyroidism. Trimming pared 4 bases from V and 0 bases from J, leaving 10 bases between. CDR1 is LGHNA and CDR2 is YSLEER in the germline V gene. The CDR3 is 15 amino acids. Ophthalmopathy cases showed moderate-to-severe activity, scoring CAS ≥3 and NOSPECS ≥4, with duration under 3 months. As for this clonotype: Its matching antigen is unknown.

Amplified TCR beta CDR3 regions were obtained using RNA transcripts as template. Second-round multiplex PCR came after a first-round RT-PCR that employed HTBI primers. TCRdb reanalysed the multiplex PCR reads using MiXCR and keeps one entry per CDR3 protein. The sample consists of 650,000 to 800,000 distinct CDR3 sequences, under 50% of them appearing once. Findings and limits, study-wide: Blood samples also showed most expanded thyroid clonotypes exceeding 0.001 frequency. Stable hyperthyroidism and ophthalmopathy were told apart by a 13-signature model, which achieved around 90% sensitivity and almost 82% specificity.

The sample was peripheral blood. The sequence was collected from an adult man with Graves' ophthalmopathy. This sequence joins TRBV4-3 and TRBJ1-3, with D uncertain. The CDR3 is CASSPGGFSGNTIYF. The CDR3, as DNA: TGCGCCAGCAGCCCCGGAGGGTTCTCTGGAAACACCATATATTTT.